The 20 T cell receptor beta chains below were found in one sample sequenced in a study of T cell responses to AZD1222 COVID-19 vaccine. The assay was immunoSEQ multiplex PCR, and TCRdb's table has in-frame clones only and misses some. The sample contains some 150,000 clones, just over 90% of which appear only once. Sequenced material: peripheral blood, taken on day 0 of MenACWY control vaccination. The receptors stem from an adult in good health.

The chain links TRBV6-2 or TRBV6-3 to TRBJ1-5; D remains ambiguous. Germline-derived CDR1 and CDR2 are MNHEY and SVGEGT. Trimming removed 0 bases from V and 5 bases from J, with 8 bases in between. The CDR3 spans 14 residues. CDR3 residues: CASSYSIVDQPQHF. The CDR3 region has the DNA TGTGCCAGCAGTTACTCGATAGTGGATCAGCCCCAGCATTTT.

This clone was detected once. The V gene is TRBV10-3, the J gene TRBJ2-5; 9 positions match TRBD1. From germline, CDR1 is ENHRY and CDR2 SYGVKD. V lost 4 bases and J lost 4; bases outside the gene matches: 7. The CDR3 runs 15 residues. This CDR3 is CAISGIHRGLETQYF. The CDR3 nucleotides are TGTGCCATCAGTGGGATCCACAGGGGGCTAGAGACCCAGTACTTC.

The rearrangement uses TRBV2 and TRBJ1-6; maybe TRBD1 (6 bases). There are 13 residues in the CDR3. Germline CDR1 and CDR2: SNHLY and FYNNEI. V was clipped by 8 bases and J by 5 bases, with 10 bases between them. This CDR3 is CASWKGDNSPLHF. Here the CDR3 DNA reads TGTGCCAGCTGGAAGGGGGATAATTCACCCCTCCACTTT.

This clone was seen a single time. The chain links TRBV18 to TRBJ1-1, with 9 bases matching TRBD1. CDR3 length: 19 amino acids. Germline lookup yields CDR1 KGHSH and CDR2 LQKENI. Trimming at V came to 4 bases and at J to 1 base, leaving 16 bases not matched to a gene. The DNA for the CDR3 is TGTGCCAGCTCACGACAAAGGCGGGACAGGGTAACGCAGAACACTGAAGCTTTCTTT. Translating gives CASSRQRRDRVTQNTEAFF.

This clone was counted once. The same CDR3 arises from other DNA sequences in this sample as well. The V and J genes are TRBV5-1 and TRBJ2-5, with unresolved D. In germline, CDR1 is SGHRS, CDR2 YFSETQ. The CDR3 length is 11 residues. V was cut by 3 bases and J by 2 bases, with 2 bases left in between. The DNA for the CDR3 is TGCGCCAGCAGCTCACAAGAGACCCAGTACTTC. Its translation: CASSSQETQYF.

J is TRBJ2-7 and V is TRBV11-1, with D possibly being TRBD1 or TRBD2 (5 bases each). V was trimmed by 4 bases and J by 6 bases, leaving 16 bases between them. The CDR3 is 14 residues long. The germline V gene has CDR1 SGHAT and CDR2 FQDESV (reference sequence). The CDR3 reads CASSSGRESAEQYF. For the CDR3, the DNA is TGTGCCAGCAGCTCCGGCAGGGAGTCCGCCGAGCAGTACTTC.

CDR3 bases: TGTGCCAGCTCTCCCGGGACAGGGACTAATTCACCCCTCCACTTT. It yields the protein CASSPGTGTNSPLHF. The V call is TRBV18, the J call TRBJ1-6; 9 bases align to TRBD1. The trim removed 6 bases at V and 6 bases at J, leaving 6 bases unmatched. The CDR3 spans 15 residues. The germline CDR1 and CDR2 sequences are KGHSH and LQKENI. Together with reference TRBV18 and TRBJ1-6, the CDR3 gives the full variable domain: NAGVMQNPRHLVRRRGQEARLRCSPMKGHSHVYWYRQLPEEGLKFMVYLQKENIIDESGMPKERFSAEFPKEGPSILRIQQVVRGDSAAYFCASSPGTGTNSPLHFGNGTRLTVT.

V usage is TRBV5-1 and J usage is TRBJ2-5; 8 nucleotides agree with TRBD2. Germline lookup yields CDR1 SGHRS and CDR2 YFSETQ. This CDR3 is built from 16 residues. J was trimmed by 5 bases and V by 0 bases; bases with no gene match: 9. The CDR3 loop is CASSLVQSGSGETQYF. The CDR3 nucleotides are TGCGCCAGCAGCTTGGTTCAAAGCGGGAGCGGGGAGACCCAGTACTTC.

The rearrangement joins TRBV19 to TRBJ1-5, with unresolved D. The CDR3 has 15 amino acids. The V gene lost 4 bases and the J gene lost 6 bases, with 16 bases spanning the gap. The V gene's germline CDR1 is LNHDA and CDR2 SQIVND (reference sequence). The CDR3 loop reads CASSSMVGDVQPQHF. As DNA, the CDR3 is TGTGCCAGTAGTAGTATGGTTGGCGACGTTCAGCCCCAGCATTTT.

The DNA of the CDR3 is TGTGCCAGCAGCCTACCCGGGACCGGAAACACCATATATTTT. Its translation is CASSLPGTGNTIYF. The chain has TRBV7-2 and TRBJ1-3, with D possibly being TRBD1 (5 bases). The CDR3 covers 14 residues. V shed 5 bases and J shed 4 bases, with 12 bases lying between them. The germline CDR1 and CDR2 sequences are SGHTA and FQGNSA. Using reference TRBV7-2 and TRBJ1-3 for the parts outside the CDR3, the full variable domain is GAGVSQSPSNKVTEKGKDVELRCDPISGHTALYWYRQSLGQGLEFLIYFQGNSAPDKSGLPSDRFSAERTGGSVSTLTIQRTQQEDSAVYLCASSLPGTGNTIYFGEGSWLTVV.

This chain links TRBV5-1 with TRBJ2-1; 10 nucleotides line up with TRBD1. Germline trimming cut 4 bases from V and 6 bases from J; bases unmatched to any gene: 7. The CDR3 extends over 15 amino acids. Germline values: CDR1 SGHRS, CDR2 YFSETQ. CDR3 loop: CASSPRTGGINEQFF. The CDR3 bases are TGCGCCAGCAGCCCCCGGACAGGGGGAATCAATGAGCAGTTCTTC.

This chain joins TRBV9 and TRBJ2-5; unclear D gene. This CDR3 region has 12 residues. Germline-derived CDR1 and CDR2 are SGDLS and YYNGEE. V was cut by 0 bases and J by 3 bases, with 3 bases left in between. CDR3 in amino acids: CASSVGEETQYF. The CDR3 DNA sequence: TGTGCCAGCAGCGTAGGAGAAGAGACCCAGTACTTC. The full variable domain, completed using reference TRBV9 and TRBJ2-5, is DSGVTQTPKHLITATGQRVTLRCSPRSGDLSVYWYQQSLDQGLQFLIQYYNGEERAKGNILERFSAQQFPDLHSELNLSSLELGDSALYFCASSVGEETQYFGPGTRLLVL.

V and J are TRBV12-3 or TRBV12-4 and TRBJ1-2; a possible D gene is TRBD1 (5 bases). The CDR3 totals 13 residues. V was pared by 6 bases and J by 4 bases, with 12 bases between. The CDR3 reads CASSSGLIYGYTF. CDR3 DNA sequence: TGTGCCAGCAGCTCGGGACTGATCTATGGCTACACCTTC.

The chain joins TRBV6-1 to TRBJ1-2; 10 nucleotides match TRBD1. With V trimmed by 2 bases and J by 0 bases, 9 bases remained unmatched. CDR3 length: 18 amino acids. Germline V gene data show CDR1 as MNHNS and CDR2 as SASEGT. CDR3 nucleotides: TGTGCCAGCAGTGAAACGTTGCGGGACAGGGGACCTAACTATGGCTACACCTTC. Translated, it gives CASSETLRDRGPNYGYTF.

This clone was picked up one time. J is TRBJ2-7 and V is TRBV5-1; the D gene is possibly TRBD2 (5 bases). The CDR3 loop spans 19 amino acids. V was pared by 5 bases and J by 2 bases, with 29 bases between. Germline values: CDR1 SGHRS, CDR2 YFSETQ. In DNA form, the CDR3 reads TGCGCCAGCAGATCCGGAGGAGCTAGTCCCGTTAACACAACCTACGAGCAGTACTTC. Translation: CASRSGGASPVNTTYEQYF.

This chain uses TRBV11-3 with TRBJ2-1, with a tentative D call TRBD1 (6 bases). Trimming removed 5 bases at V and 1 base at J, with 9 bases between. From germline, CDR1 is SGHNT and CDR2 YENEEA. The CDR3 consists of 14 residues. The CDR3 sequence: CASSVGASYNEQFF. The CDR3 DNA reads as TGTGCCAGCAGCGTGGGGGCATCCTACAATGAGCAGTTCTTC.

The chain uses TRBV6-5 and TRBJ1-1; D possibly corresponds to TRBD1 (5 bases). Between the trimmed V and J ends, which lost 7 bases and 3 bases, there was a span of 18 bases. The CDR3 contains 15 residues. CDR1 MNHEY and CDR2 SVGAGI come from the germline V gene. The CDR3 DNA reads TGTGCCAGCACCCAGGGTTATTCAGGATACACTGAAGCTTTCTTT. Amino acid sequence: CASTQGYSGYTEAFF.

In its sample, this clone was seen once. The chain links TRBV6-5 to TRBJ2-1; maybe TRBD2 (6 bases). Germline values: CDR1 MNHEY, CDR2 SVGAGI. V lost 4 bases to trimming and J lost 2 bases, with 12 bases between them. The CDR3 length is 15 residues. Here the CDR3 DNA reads TGTGCCAGCAGTTCCGGGACTCGCCCCTACAATGAGCAGTTCTTC. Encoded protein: CASSSGTRPYNEQFF.

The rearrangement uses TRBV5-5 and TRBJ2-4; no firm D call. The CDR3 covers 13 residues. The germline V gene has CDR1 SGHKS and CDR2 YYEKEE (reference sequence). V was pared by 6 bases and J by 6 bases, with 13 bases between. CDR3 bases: TGTGCCAGCACCCCAAGCTACGGAAACATTCAGTACTTC. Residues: CASTPSYGNIQYF.

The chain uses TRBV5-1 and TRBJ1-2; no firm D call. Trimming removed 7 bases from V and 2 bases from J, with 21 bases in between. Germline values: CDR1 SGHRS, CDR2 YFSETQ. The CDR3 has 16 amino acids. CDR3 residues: CASAQTFQTLNYGYTF. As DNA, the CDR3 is TGCGCCAGCGCCCAGACCTTCCAGACGCTAAACTATGGCTACACCTTC.